Listed below are T cell receptor beta chains from one sample, sequenced in a study of shared clonotypes between healthy human individuals. Some clones are missing from TCRdb's copy, which holds only in-frame ones; the method was immunoSEQ multiplex PCR. The sample contains 2 million to 2.5 million clones, around 92% of which appear only once. Material: naive CD4+ T cells from PBMCs. The receptors were sampled from a man between 18 and 29 years old in good health. Some clones in this sample may be carry-over from other donors' samples. CDR3s leave out the opening cysteine and the closing phenylalanine or tryptophan. A row's size may be missing; if present it is once, few, many or a size class.

>.|TRBJ1-1|TRBV9
ASSVAGDTEAF
>.|TRBJ2-1|TRBV25-1
ASSEGGTKQF
>few|TRBJ1-5|TRBV6-5
ASSYKGQPQH
>.|TRBJ2-7|TRBV1
TSSQVGGTLKGYEQY
>.|TRBJ2-7|TRBV6-5
ASSSPGLRVREY
>.|TRBJ2-5|TRBV7-9
ASSSGLSVQY
>.|TRBJ2-2|TRBV27
ASSLLARNTGELF
>.|TRBJ1-1|TRBV27
ASSFGEAF
>.|TRBJ1-2|TRBV6-5
ASSRQGHYGYT
>.|TRBJ1-1|TRBV6-5
ASSYSSGMNTEVF
>.|TRBJ2-1|TRBV4-1
ASSQNSVFWIEQF
>.|TRBJ2-7|TRBV5-1
ASSSSRPIEQY
>.|TRBJ2-1|TRBV11-2
ASSSGREREQF
>.|TRBJ2-2|TRBV27
ASSMTGSNTGELF
>.|TRBJ2-1|TRBV5-4
ASLSGPRDEQF
>once|TRBJ1-2|TRBV30
AWQNRTNYGYT
>.|TRBJ2-7|TRBV30
AWAGGYEQY
>.|TRBJ1-2|TRBV19
ASHSPGTQYGYT
>.|TRBJ2-7|TRBV10-3
AISERAGEQY
>.|TRBJ1-2|TRBV7-9
ASSQEIPRDASMRGYT
>.|TRBJ2-7|TRBV27
ASSLSPGQGGYEQY
>.|TRBJ2-1|TRBV6-1
ASSESWGGGIYNEQF
>once|TRBJ2-7|TRBV19
ASSATGDSYEQY
>once|TRBJ2-5|TRBV6-1
ASGRDRQETQY
>.|TRBJ2-1|TRBV4-1
ASSPGSRGASYNEQF
>.|TRBJ1-5|TRBV7-2
ASSFSPGQPQH
>.|TRBJ2-7|TRBV7-2
ASSLALPSLRYEQY
>.|TRBJ2-1|TRBV30
AWSDPGLGMQF
>.|TRBJ1-2|TRBV7-2
ASSDEVWGGGYT